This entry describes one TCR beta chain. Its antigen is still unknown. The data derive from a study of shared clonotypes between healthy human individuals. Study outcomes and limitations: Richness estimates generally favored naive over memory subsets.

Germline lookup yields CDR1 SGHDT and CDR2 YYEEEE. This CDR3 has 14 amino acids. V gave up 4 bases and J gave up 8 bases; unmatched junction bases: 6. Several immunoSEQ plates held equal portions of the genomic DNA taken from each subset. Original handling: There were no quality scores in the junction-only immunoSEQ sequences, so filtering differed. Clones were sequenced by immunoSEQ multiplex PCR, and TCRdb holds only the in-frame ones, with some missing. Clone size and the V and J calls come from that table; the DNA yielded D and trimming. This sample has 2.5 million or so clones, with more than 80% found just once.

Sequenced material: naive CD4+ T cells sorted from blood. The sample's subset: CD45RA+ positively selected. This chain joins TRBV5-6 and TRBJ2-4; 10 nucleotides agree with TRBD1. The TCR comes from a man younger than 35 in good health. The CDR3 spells CASSLRTGGDIQYF. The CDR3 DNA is TGTGCCAGCAGCCTGAGGACAGGGGGGGACATTCAGTACTTC. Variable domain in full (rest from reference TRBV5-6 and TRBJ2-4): DAGVTQSPTHLIKTRGQQVTLRCSPKSGHDTVSWYQQALGQGPQFIFQYYEEEERQRGNFPDRFSGHQFPNYSSELNVNALLLGDSALYLCASSLRTGGDIQYFGAGTRLSVL.